This passage covers 8 T cell receptor beta chains from one sample sequenced in a study of blood T cells in healthy people across ages. It was with a sample-barcoded 5' primer and a J-beta primer mix that a second PCR of about 7 to 12 cycles was run. TCRdb itself ran the 5' RACE reads through MiXCR, one entry per CDR3 protein. The sample comprises 710,000 or so distinct CDR3 sequences, 32% of which are singletons, and 15% rests with the top ten. Sequencing was performed on blood. Receptor source: a woman aged 80 or over in good health.

This clonotype was observed many times. The rearrangement links TRBV10-3 to TRBJ1-6; D unresolved. Trimming pared 3 bases from V and 8 bases from J, leaving 8 bases between. The CDR3 is 13 residues long. Germline V gene sequence: CDR1 ENHRY, CDR2 SYGVKD. The CDR3 spells CAISDRTDSPLHF. CDR3 DNA sequence: TGTGCCATCAGTGACAGAACCGATTCACCCCTCCACTTT.

The sample holds many counts of this clonotype. V and J are TRBV6-1 and TRBJ2-5; D not resolved. The CDR3 runs 13 residues. Germline V lookup: CDR1 MNHNS, CDR2 SASEGT. V lost 4 bases to trimming and J lost 7 bases, with 13 bases between them. CDR3 amino acids: CASSVSLPGTQYF. DNA of the CDR3: TGTGCCAGCAGTGTTTCACTACCGGGGACCCAGTACTTC.

The V gene is TRBV7-9, the J gene TRBJ1-2; TRBD1 might be the D (5 bases). With 4 bases removed from V and 6 bases from J, the gap between germline ends came to 21 bases. This CDR3 region has 16 residues. CDR1 SEHNR and CDR2 FQNEAQ come from the germline V gene (reference sequence). CDR3 region: CASSSYGSFTQDGYTF. CDR3 nucleotides: TGTGCCAGCAGCTCATACGGATCCTTCACACAGGATGGCTACACCTTC.

This clonotype was detected many times. The chain links TRBV7-9 to TRBJ2-5, with a tentative D call TRBD2 (7 bases). CDR1 is SEHNR and CDR2 is FQNEAQ in the germline V gene (reference sequence). The V gene lost 5 bases and the J gene lost 2 bases, with 18 bases spanning the gap. This CDR3 has 16 residues. This CDR3 is CASSPVGRGLQETQYF. The CDR3 DNA reads TGTGCCAGCAGCCCAGTTGGGAGGGGGTTGCAAGAGACCCAGTACTTC. The full variable domain, with the rest looked up from reference TRBV7-9 and TRBJ2-5, is DTGVSQNPRHKITKRGQNVTFRCDPISEHNRLYWYRQTLGQGPEFLTYFQNEAQLEKSRLLSDRFSAERPKGSFSTLEIQRTEQGDSAMYLCASSPVGRGLQETQYFGPGTRLLVL.

This clonotype showed up many times. The V call is TRBV6-5, the J call TRBJ1-2, with TRBD1 matching 11 bases. The CDR3 length is 14 residues. V trimming: 10 bases; J trimming: 7 bases; junction bases outside the gene matches: 11. Germline lookup yields CDR1 MNHEY and CDR2 SVGAGI. For the CDR3, the DNA is TGTGCCACCAACCCGGGACAGGGGGAGGGTGGCTACACCTTC. Its translation is CATNPGQGEGGYTF.

This clonotype has a count of ten or more. The genes are TRBV20-1 and TRBJ2-1, with unresolved D. The V end lost 1 base, the J end lost 0 bases, and 10 bases lay between the germline ends. The V gene's germline CDR1 is DFQATT and CDR2 SNEGSKA (reference sequence). The CDR3 has 15 residues. The CDR3 region has the DNA TGCAGTGCTAGAGCGTTAACGGACTCCTACAATGAGCAGTTCTTC. Amino acids: CSARALTDSYNEQFF.

There are many counts of this clonotype. The J gene is TRBJ2-1, the V gene TRBV19, with 8 bases lining up with TRBD1. This CDR3 is 16 amino acids long. The germline V gene has CDR1 LNHDA and CDR2 SQIVND (reference sequence). J gave up 7 bases and V 2 bases, and 10 bases lay outside the gene matches. This chain's CDR3 is CASSISGGRRANEQFF. In DNA form, the CDR3 reads TGTGCCAGTAGTATATCAGGGGGCCGTAGGGCGAATGAGCAGTTCTTC.

The gene calls are TRBV30 and TRBJ1-5, with D tentatively TRBD1 (5 bases). Germline V gene lookup returns CDR1 GTSNPN and CDR2 SVGIG (reference sequence). The CDR3 totals 13 residues. With 2 bases removed from V and 0 bases from J, the gap between germline ends came to 5 bases. As DNA, the CDR3 is TGTGCCTGGAGTAGGGGTAGCAATCAGCCCCAGCATTTT. Encoded protein: CAWSRGSNQPQHF.